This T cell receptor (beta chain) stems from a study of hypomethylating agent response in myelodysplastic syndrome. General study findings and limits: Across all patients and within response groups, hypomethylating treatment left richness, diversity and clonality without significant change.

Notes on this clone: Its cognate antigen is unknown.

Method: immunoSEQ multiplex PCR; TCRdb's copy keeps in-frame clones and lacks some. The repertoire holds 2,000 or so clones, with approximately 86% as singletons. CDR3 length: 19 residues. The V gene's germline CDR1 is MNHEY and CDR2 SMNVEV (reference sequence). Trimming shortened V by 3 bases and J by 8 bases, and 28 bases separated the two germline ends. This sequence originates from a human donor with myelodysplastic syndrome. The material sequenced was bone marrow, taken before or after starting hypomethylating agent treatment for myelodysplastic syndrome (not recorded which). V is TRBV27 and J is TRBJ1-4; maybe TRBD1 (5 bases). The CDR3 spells CASSLAGPRVGFRGEKLFF. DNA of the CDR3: TGTGCCAGCAGTTTGGCAGGCCCTCGGGTCGGGTTTCGGGGCGAAAAACTGTTTTTT.